Below, 21 T cell receptor beta chains from the same sample are listed, as sequenced in a study of early T cells in non-severe SARS-CoV-2 infection. MiXCR, applied by TCRdb to the 5' RACE reads, yields one record per CDR3 protein. The profile shows some 96,000 distinct CDR3 sequences, more than 13% of them singletons. Sequenced material: whole blood. These receptors came from an adult who was a healthcare worker with PCR-confirmed SARS-CoV-2 infection or an uninfected control (not recorded which).

The chain employs TRBV28 and TRBJ2-3; TRBD1 is a possible D gene (5 bases). Germline CDR1 MDHEN, CDR2 SYDVKM. Trimming removed 4 bases at V and 4 bases at J, with 12 bases between. The CDR3 consists of 14 residues. CDR3 nucleotides: TGTGCCAGCAGTTCCCCGACAGCCCCAGATACGCAGTATTTT. Translating it yields CASSSPTAPDTQYF.

Ten or more counts support this clonotype. The rearrangement links TRBV3-1 to TRBJ1-2, with 12 bases lining up with TRBD1. V lost 1 base and J lost 7; bases outside the gene matches: 7. Germline V lookup: CDR1 LGHDT, CDR2 YNNKEL (reference sequence). This CDR3 comprises 16 residues. CDR3 sequence reads: CASSQGRDRGRIGYTF. The DNA of the CDR3 is TGTGCCAGCAGCCAAGGTCGGGACAGGGGGCGGATTGGCTACACCTTC. Drawing the rest from reference TRBV3-1 and TRBJ1-2, the complete variable domain is DTAVSQTPKYLVTQMGNDKSIKCEQNLGHDTMYWYKQDSKKFLKIMFSYNNKELIINETVPNRFSPKSPDKAHLNLHINSLELGDSAVYFCASSQGRDRGRIGYTFGSGTRLTVV.

This clonotype showed up many times. J is TRBJ2-1 and V is TRBV6-2 or TRBV6-3, with D possibly TRBD2 on 6 matching bases. Germline V gene sequence: CDR1 MNHEY, CDR2 SVGEGT. There are 18 residues in the CDR3. V was cut by 2 bases and J by 6 bases, with 23 bases left in between. The CDR3 protein is CASSYGLGSKDYRNEQFF. DNA of the CDR3: TGTGCCAGCAGTTACGGGTTGGGATCGAAGGACTACCGCAATGAGCAGTTCTTC.

The chain couples TRBV7-2 to TRBJ2-6; no definite D call. The CDR3 runs to 15 residues. V was clipped by 3 bases and J by 2 bases, with 8 bases between them. In germline, CDR1 is SGHTA, CDR2 FQGNSA. The CDR3, as DNA: TGTGCCAGCAGCTTTGAGGCAGCTGGGGCCAACGTCCTGACTTTC. Translating gives CASSFEAAGANVLTF.

There are many counts of this clonotype. The gene calls are TRBV27 and TRBJ1-3; D not resolved. Between the trimmed V and J ends, which lost 3 bases and 4 bases, there was a span of 28 bases. Looked up from germline, CDR1 is MNHEY and CDR2 is SMNVEV (reference sequence). This CDR3 region has 20 residues. CDR3 in DNA: TGTGCCAGCAGTTTTCATCCCCCGGACGGCCGATTTGGAAGGGGAAACACCATATATTTT. This sequence encodes CASSFHPPDGRFGRGNTIYF.

Many counts were recorded for this clonotype. The rearrangement links TRBV2 to TRBJ2-2, with D hard to call. Deletions cut 5 bases from V and 6 bases from J, with 4 bases between. In germline, CDR1 is SNHLY, CDR2 FYNNEI. The CDR3 length is 11 residues. This CDR3 reads CASSNAGELFF. CDR3 in DNA: TGTGCCAGCAGTAACGCCGGGGAGCTGTTTTTT.

This chain links TRBV28 with TRBJ2-1; 11 bases align to TRBD2. Per germline, CDR1 MDHEN and CDR2 SYDVKM. The CDR3 spans 16 residues. V was pared by 1 base and J by 3 bases, with 2 bases of the junction left unmatched. DNA of the CDR3: TGTGCCAGCAGTTTATTTGGGACTAGCGGCTACAATGAGCAGTTCTTC. It is translated as CASSLFGTSGYNEQFF.

This clonotype was picked up many times. This rearrangement joins TRBV18 to TRBJ2-3; TRBD2 matches 8 bases. J gave up 6 bases and V 2 bases, and 16 bases lay outside the gene matches. The germline CDR1 and CDR2 sequences are KGHSH and LQKENI. The CDR3 length is 18 residues. The CDR3 region is CASSPRDVAGRHIDTQYF. Written as DNA, the CDR3 is TGTGCCAGCTCACCAAGGGATGTAGCGGGACGGCACATTGATACGCAGTATTTT.

V gene TRBV3-1 combines with J gene TRBJ2-3; tentative D call: TRBD2 (6 bases). CDR3 length: 16 residues. V was cut by 0 bases and J by 1 base, with 11 bases left in between. Germline CDR1 is LGHDT and CDR2 is YNNKEL (reference sequence). CDR3 nucleotides: TGTGCCAGCAGCCAAGATTGGCGGGACGGCACAGATACGCAGTATTTT. As protein: CASSQDWRDGTDTQYF.

This chain links TRBV7-9 with TRBJ2-1; D unresolved. CDR1 is SEHNR and CDR2 is FQNEAQ in the germline V gene (reference sequence). The CDR3 is 18 residues long. V lost 5 bases, J lost 7 bases, and 27 bases lay in between. The CDR3 DNA reads as TGTGCCAGCAGCGGGCGAGTACTACGGGCTAATAGAAGGAATGAGCAGTTCTTC. It specifies CASSGRVLRANRRNEQFF.

This clonotype was seen more than once but under ten times. The V and J genes are TRBV12-3 or TRBV12-4 and TRBJ1-5; D not resolved. The CDR3 contains 12 residues. V lost 5 bases, J lost 7 bases, and 9 bases lay in between. The CDR3 here is CASSRTGQPQHF. The CDR3 coding sequence is TGTGCCAGCAGTCGGACGGGGCAGCCCCAGCATTTT.

This clonotype showed up just a few times. The chain links TRBV28 to TRBJ2-7, with D possibly TRBD1 on 5 matching bases. CDR3 length equals 12 residues. Germline loops: CDR1 MDHEN, CDR2 SYDVKM. The germline V and J ends were trimmed by 3 bases and 6 bases, with 9 bases remaining between them. CDR3 sequence: CASSFQGIEQYF. CDR3 sequence (DNA): TGTGCCAGCAGTTTCCAGGGAATCGAGCAGTACTTC.

This clonotype was detected only a few times. CDR3 in DNA: TGTGCCAGCAGCCAAGGAGGCCAGGGAAAGGATGGCTACACCTTC. Translated: CASSQGGQGKDGYTF. V is TRBV3-1 and J is TRBJ1-2, with a tentative D call TRBD1 (5 bases). Trimming left V 1 base short and J 6 bases short, with 15 bases between. The germline CDR1 and CDR2 sequences are LGHDT and YNNKEL (reference sequence). The CDR3 totals 15 residues. The variable domain in full, with the rest retrieved from reference TRBV3-1 and TRBJ1-2, is DTAVSQTPKYLVTQMGNDKSIKCEQNLGHDTMYWYKQDSKKFLKIMFSYNNKELIINETVPNRFSPKSPDKAHLNLHINSLELGDSAVYFCASSQGGQGKDGYTFGSGTRLTVV.

This chain uses TRBV28 with TRBJ1-3; no reliable D call. This CDR3 comprises 13 residues. Trimming stripped 6 bases from V and 3 bases from J, with 9 bases between. Germline values: CDR1 MDHEN, CDR2 SYDVKM. The CDR3 bases are TGTGCCAGCAGGAGGATGGGTGGAAACACCATATATTTT. Residues: CASRRMGGNTIYF.

This clonotype turned up a few times. V and J are TRBV11-2 and TRBJ2-7, with D uncertain. Trimming removed 2 bases from V and 7 bases from J, with 9 bases in between. Germline CDR1 and CDR2: SGHAT and FQNNGV. The CDR3 spans 12 residues. The chain's CDR3 is CASSLSFLEQYF. The CDR3 DNA sequence: TGTGCCAGCAGCTTAAGTTTCCTAGAGCAGTACTTC.

The DNA of the CDR3 is TGCAGTGCTTGGCAGGAGACCCAGTACTTC. Translation: CSAWQETQYF. The J gene is TRBJ2-5, the V gene TRBV20-1; D remains unclear. The germline gives CDR1 DFQATT, CDR2 SNEGSKA (reference sequence). V lost 5 bases and J lost 5, with 6 bases in between. This CDR3 has 10 residues.

This clonotype was observed a few times. This rearrangement joins TRBV2 to TRBJ2-1; D is uncertain. V was pared by 5 bases and J by 7 bases, with 6 bases between. Per germline, CDR1 SNHLY and CDR2 FYNNEI. The CDR3 contains 11 residues. The CDR3 loop reads CASSTLNEQFF. The CDR3 DNA reads as TGTGCCAGCAGTACCTTGAATGAGCAGTTCTTC.

The rearrangement joins TRBV10-2 to TRBJ1-1, with no clear D. Germline V gene sequence: CDR1 WSHSY, CDR2 SAAADI. V dropped 8 bases and J dropped 1 base, with 5 bases sitting between them. This CDR3 has 11 amino acids. The DNA of the CDR3 is TGCGCCAGCCGGCGGAACACTGAAGCTTTCTTT. This codes for CASRRNTEAFF.

The rearrangement links TRBV5-8 to TRBJ2-5; perhaps D is TRBD1 or TRBD2 (5 bases each). Germline V gene data show CDR1 as SGHTS and CDR2 as YDEGEE. V lost 1 base, J lost 1 base, and 8 bases lay in between. This CDR3 has 14 residues. The CDR3 region is CASSLKGTQETQYF. CDR3 sequence (DNA): TGTGCCAGCAGCTTGAAGGGGACCCAAGAGACCCAGTACTTC.

A few counts support this clonotype. The J gene is TRBJ2-3, the V gene TRBV28; D remains ambiguous. CDR1 is MDHEN and CDR2 is SYDVKM in the germline V gene. V lost 2 bases and J lost 1, with 10 bases in between. CDR3 size: 15 residues. CDR3 bases: TGTGCCAGCAGTTTACCTGAGTCGGGCACAGATACGCAGTATTTT. Its translation is CASSLPESGTDTQYF.

This clonotype came up many times. V usage is TRBV28 and J usage is TRBJ2-3, with TRBD2 matching 8 bases. This CDR3 has 15 residues. CDR1 and CDR2 from the germline V gene are MDHEN and SYDVKM. V gave up 3 bases and J gave up 6 bases; unmatched junction bases: 8. CDR3 DNA sequence: TGTGCCAGCAGTTTCTTATACGGGAGGGGGGATACGCAGTATTTT. Its translation is CASSFLYGRGDTQYF. The variable domain in full, with the rest retrieved from reference TRBV28 and TRBJ2-3, is DVKVTQSSRYLVKRTGEKVFLECVQDMDHENMFWYRQDPGLGLRLIYFSYDVKMKEKGDIPEGYSVSREKKERFSLILESASTNQTSMYLCASSFLYGRGDTQYFGPGTRLTVL.